The sequence of this T cell receptor (beta chain) was determined in a study of post-analysis software for immune sequencing data. Study-level information: Multiple sclerosis in the patients followed relapsing-remitting, secondary progressive and progressive-relapsing courses.

Tagging with unique molecular identifiers was a feature of the TCR beta cDNA libraries. TCRdb processed the PCR reads anew with MiXCR; each CDR3 protein has one entry. The table has 750,000 to 950,000 distinct CDR3 sequences, just over 45% seen once. Study observations and caveats: Controls' normalized Chao1 diversity significantly exceeded that of multiple sclerosis patients. Elevated frequency relative to controls characterized about 5 TRBV segments in patients, TRBV5-6, TRBV5-1 and TRBV20-1 among them.

As regards this clonotype: What it binds is unknown.

The CDR3 spans 15 residues. V shed 2 bases and J 11 bases; nucleotides not matched to a gene: 13. CDR1 and CDR2 from the germline V gene are SGHTA and FQGTGA. The rearrangement uses TRBV7-3 and TRBJ2-5, with TRBD2 matching over 8 bases. The TCR sequence derives from a girl between 10 and 17 years old with multiple sclerosis. Sequencing was done on a sample of blood. The DNA for the CDR3 is TGTGCCAGCAGCTTACTGGCGGGAGGAGGGGATGAGCAGTACTTC. It codes for CASSLLAGGGDEQYF.